The sequence of this TCR beta chain was determined in a study of T cell repertoires and Cas9 in healthy adults. Overall study context: Multi-effector potency, cytotoxicity and lineage were assessed in SpCas9-reactive CD4 and CD8 T cells.

As regards this clone: Its antigen is unknown.

The CDR3 runs to 16 residues. V dropped 6 bases and J dropped 4 bases, with 16 bases sitting between them. Germline V gives CDR1 KGHSH, CDR2 LQKENI. Study observations and caveats: SpCas9-reactive regulatory T cells reportedly mitigated SpCas9-reactive effector T cells in vitro.

Clones were read by immunoSEQ multiplex PCR, and TCRdb kept only the in-frame ones, dropping some. The data hold tens of thousands of clones, with roughly 89% observed a single time. Sequenced input: CD4+ effector T cells (CD127+, CD25-, CD137-, CD154-) from PBMCs; culture status not recorded. The chain is built from TRBV18 and TRBJ1-6, with D possibly being TRBD1 (5 bases). This TCR came from a human donor in good health. CDR3: CASSQGSQNYNSPLHF. CDR3 nucleotide sequence: TGTGCCAGCTCCCAGGGTTCACAGAATTATAATTCACCCCTCCACTTT.